This record concerns one T cell receptor beta chain sequence. As yet, its antigen is unknown. This sample was included in a study of cytomegalovirus exposure and HLA in healthy donors. Study results and limitations: When the data were analyzed later, several of the most significant clusters appeared to be linked to common viral pathogens. The study flagged around 160 TCR beta chains as cytomegalovirus-associated. Exclusion applied to some V segments, including TRBV6-2 and TRBV6-3, as they were indistinguishable. Under in vitro conditions, a few CMV-associated chains were confirmed as specific for CMV antigens.

The CDR3 runs to 14 residues. CDR1 MNHEY and CDR2 SVGAGI come from the germline V gene. Trimming removed 6 bases from V and 1 base from J; junction bases left unmatched: 4. The study ran its PCR with 60 Vbeta and 13 Jbeta primers. Clones were read by immunoSEQ multiplex PCR, and TCRdb kept only the in-frame ones, dropping some. Its table records approximately 70,000 clones. The sequence was obtained from a female donor in good health and CMV-seropositive. The chain uses TRBV6-5 and TRBJ1-1, with TRBD1 identical over 8 bases. The sequenced sample was PBMCs. CDR3 sequence reads: CASSLTGENTEAFF. CDR3 sequence (DNA): TGTGCCAGCAGCCTGACAGGGGAGAACACTGAAGCTTTCTTT.